This is a list of T cell receptor beta chains from one sample in a study of T cell responses to AZD1222 COVID-19 vaccine. Profiling relied on immunoSEQ multiplex PCR, and the TCRdb table lists in-frame clones only, not all of them. The data hold under 150,000 clones, with approximately 87% observed a single time. Sequencing was performed on peripheral blood, taken on day 0 of AZD1222 vaccination. These receptors were taken from an adult in good health. Both conserved end residues are part of each CDR3. A D gene is named only where the DNA matches it firmly. A clone size is listed for some rows: how often the clone was seen (once, few, many), or a class if it is expanded.

few	-	TRBJ1-1	TRBV9	TGTGCCAGCAGCGTAGCGCACACTGAAGCTTTCTTT	CASSVAHTEAFF
-	TRBD2	TRBJ2-3	TRBV9	TGTGCCAGCAGCGTAGAGTCGCGGGGGGCCCGGGATACGCAGTATTTT	CASSVESRGARDTQYF
-	-	TRBJ1-4	TRBV18	TGTGCCAGCTCAAGGGCCGGGACGGTTGGGAATGAAAAACTGTTTTTT	CASSRAGTVGNEKLFF
few	-	TRBJ2-6	TRBV4-1	TGCGCCAGCAGCCAAGATATGGGCGCTGGGGCCAACGTCCTGACTTTC	CASSQDMGAGANVLTF
-	-	TRBJ1-1	TRBV7-3	TGTGCCAGCAGCTTTCGGTCGGACACTGAAGCTTTCTTT	CASSFRSDTEAFF
-	-	TRBJ2-7	TRBV5-1	TGCGCCAGCAGCTTGGCCGGGTGGAGCGAGCAGTACTTC	CASSLAGWSEQYF
few	-	TRBJ2-1	TRBV5-1	TGCGCCAGCAGCTTGGGCCAGAGCTCCTACAATGAGCAGTTCTTC	CASSLGQSSYNEQFF
-	TRBD1	TRBJ1-5	TRBV7-8	TGTGCCAGCAGCTTCCAGGGGGCGGGCAATCAGCCCCAGCATTTT	CASSFQGAGNQPQHF
-	-	TRBJ2-4	TRBV3-1/TRBV3-2	TGTGCCAGCAGCAACTGGGCCGAAAACATTCAGTACTTC	CASSNWAENIQYF
-	-	TRBJ1-2	TRBV12-3/TRBV12-4	TGTGCCAGCAGTTTAGCATTCCGCTATGGCTACACCTTC	CASSLAFRYGYTF
-	-	TRBJ1-1	TRBV5-4	TGTGCCAGCAGCGTATGGGGAAGTCGTTACACTGAAGCTTTCTTT	CASSVWGSRYTEAFF
few	-	TRBJ2-1	TRBV11-3	TGTGCCAGCAGCTTAGATCATGGGGGGTCGAGCTCCTACAATGAGCAGTTCTTC	CASSLDHGGSSSYNEQFF
-	-	TRBJ2-7	TRBV24-1	TGTGCCACCAGAGGGGCGGGGTCCTACGAGCAGTACTTC	CATRGAGSYEQYF
-	-	TRBJ1-4	TRBV9	TGTGCCAGCAGCGTAGCGCAGGCAACTAATGAAAAACTGTTTTTT	CASSVAQATNEKLFF
-	TRBD2	TRBJ2-1	TRBV5-4	TGTGCCAGCAGCTTACAACCGGGACTAGCGGGGGGGCTGGAAAAGCAGTTCTTC	CASSLQPGLAGGLEKQFF
-	TRBD2	TRBJ2-6	TRBV28	TGTGCCAGCATCACGGGGGGTAACTCTGGGGCCAACGTCCTGACTTTC	CASITGGNSGANVLTF
-	-	TRBJ2-7	TRBV5-5	TGTGCCAGCAGCTTGTTTCTACAGGACTACGAGCAGTACTTC	CASSLFLQDYEQYF
-	-	TRBJ2-7	TRBV7-9	TGTGCCAGCAGCTTAGAAACACGCGGCGAGCAGTACTTC	CASSLETRGEQYF
-	-	TRBJ1-1	TRBV27	TGTGCCAGCAGTTGGAACCCCTCAACTGAAGCTTTCTTT	CASSWNPSTEAFF
-	-	TRBJ1-2	TRBV6-5	TGTGCCAGCAGTTATGCTGTAGAATATGGCTACACCTTC	CASSYAVEYGYTF
-	-	TRBJ1-4	TRBV6-5	TGTGCCAGCAGTACTCAGGGAAATGAAAAACTGTTTTTT	CASSTQGNEKLFF
-	-	TRBJ2-2	TRBV3-1/TRBV3-2	TGTGCCAGCAGCCAAGCTAGATCCAGCGGCCGGGAGCTGTTTTTT	CASSQARSSGRELFF
-	-	TRBJ1-1	TRBV6-5	TGTGCCAGCAGTTACGTGACAGGGAACACTGAAGCTTTCTTT	CASSYVTGNTEAFF
-	-	TRBJ1-1	TRBV10-3	TGTGCCATCAGGACTTTGACAGGGAACACTGAAGCTTTCTTT	CAIRTLTGNTEAFF
-	TRBD1	TRBJ1-4	TRBV5-1	TGCGCCAGCAGCACGGGACAGGGGGCGCGGGATGAAAAACTGTTTTTT	CASSTGQGARDEKLFF
-	-	TRBJ2-2	TRBV18	TGTGCCAGCTCACCTACAGGGACCGGGGAGCTGTTTTTT	CASSPTGTGELFF
-	-	TRBJ1-2	TRBV4-1	TGCGCCAGCAGCCAAGAAATGGGGAGCTCGTATGGCTACACCTTC	CASSQEMGSSYGYTF
-	-	TRBJ2-7	TRBV3-1/TRBV3-2	TGTGCCAGCAGCCCACGCCTGAAGGCCTACGAGCAGTACTTC	CASSPRLKAYEQYF
-	TRBD1	TRBJ2-7	TRBV5-4	TGTGCCAGCAGGGACGGGGGGACAGGGGCGGGCGAGCAGTACTTC	CASRDGGTGAGEQYF
-	-	TRBJ1-1	TRBV4-3	TGCGCCAGCAGCCAAGTAGATAGGTTATTAGGTGAAGCTTTCTTT	CASSQVDRLLGEAFF
-	-	TRBJ2-2	TRBV5-1	TGCGCCAGCAGCTTGATCGGGGACACCGGGGAGCTGTTTTTT	CASSLIGDTGELFF
-	TRBD1	TRBJ1-1	TRBV14	TGTGCCAGCAGCCAAAGGGGGCGGGAGGGGTGGTACACTGAAGCTTTCTTT	CASSQRGREGWYTEAFF
-	TRBD1	TRBJ1-3	TRBV6-6	TGTGCCAGCAAGGTTGGACAGGGAGGTGGAAACACCATATATTTT	CASKVGQGGGNTIYF
-	-	TRBJ2-7	TRBV3-1/TRBV3-2	TGTGCCAGCAGCCAAAAAGGGACCCAAGCCTACGAGCAGTACTTC	CASSQKGTQAYEQYF
-	-	TRBJ2-2	TRBV12-3/TRBV12-4	TGTGCCAGCATAGAAACGAACACCGGGGAGCTGTTTTTT	CASIETNTGELFF
-	TRBD2	TRBJ2-1	TRBV11-3	TGTGCCAGCAGTAGCGGGGGGGCCGGTGAGCAGTTCTTC	CASSSGGAGEQFF
-	TRBD2	TRBJ2-7	TRBV15	TGTGCCACCAGCAGAGATTTAGGCGGGGGGCGCTCCTACGAGCAGTACTTC	CATSRDLGGGRSYEQYF
-	TRBD1	TRBJ1-2	TRBV2	TGTGCTATTGAGGGGAGGGGGCCAGGCTACACCTTC	CAIEGRGPGYTF
few	TRBD2	TRBJ2-7	TRBV11-2	TGTGCCAGCATCCGACTAGCGGGGGGGCCGGACGAGCAGTACTTC	CASIRLAGGPDEQYF
-	TRBD1	TRBJ2-5	TRBV27	TGTGCCAGCAGTTTTGCCCGACAGGGGGGGATAGAGACCCAGTACTTC	CASSFARQGGIETQYF
-	TRBD2	TRBJ2-4	TRBV19	TGTGCCAGTAGTTTTACCCCGGGAGGTGAAAACATTCAGTACTTC	CASSFTPGGENIQYF
-	-	TRBJ1-5	TRBV18	TGTGCCAGCTCACAAGCGACCAATCAGCCCCAGCATTTT	CASSQATNQPQHF
-	TRBD2	TRBJ2-3	TRBV19	TGTGCCAGTAGTATAGCGGGGGGGCGGAGGGGCACAGATACGCAGTATTTT	CASSIAGGRRGTDTQYF
-	TRBD1	TRBJ2-1	TRBV5-1	TGCGCCAGCAGCTACCGGGACAGGGTCAATGAGCAGTTCTTC	CASSYRDRVNEQFF
-	-	TRBJ1-4	TRBV5-1	TGCGCCAGCAGCTGGACTGAGAATGAAAAACTGTTTTTT	CASSWTENEKLFF